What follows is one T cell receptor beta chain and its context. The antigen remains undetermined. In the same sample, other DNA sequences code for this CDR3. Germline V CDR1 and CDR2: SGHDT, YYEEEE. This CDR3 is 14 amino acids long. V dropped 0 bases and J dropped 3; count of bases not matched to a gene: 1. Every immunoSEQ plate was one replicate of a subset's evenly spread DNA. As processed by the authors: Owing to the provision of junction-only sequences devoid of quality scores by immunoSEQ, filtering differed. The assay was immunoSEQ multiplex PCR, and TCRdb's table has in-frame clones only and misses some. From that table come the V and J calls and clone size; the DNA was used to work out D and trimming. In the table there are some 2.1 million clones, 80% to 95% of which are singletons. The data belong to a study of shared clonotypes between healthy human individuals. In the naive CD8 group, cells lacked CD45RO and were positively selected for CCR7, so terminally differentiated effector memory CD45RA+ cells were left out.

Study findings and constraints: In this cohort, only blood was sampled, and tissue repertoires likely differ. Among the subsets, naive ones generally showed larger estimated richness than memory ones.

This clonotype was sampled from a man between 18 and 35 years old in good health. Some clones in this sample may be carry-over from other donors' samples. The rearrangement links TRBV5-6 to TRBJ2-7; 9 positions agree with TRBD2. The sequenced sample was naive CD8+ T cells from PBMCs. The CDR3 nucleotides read TGTGCCAGCAGCTTGGGGACTAGCGTCTACGAGCAGTACTTC. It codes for CASSLGTSVYEQYF. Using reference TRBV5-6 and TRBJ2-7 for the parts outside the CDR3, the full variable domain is DAGVTQSPTHLIKTRGQQVTLRCSPKSGHDTVSWYQQALGQGPQFIFQYYEEEERQRGNFPDRFSGHQFPNYSSELNVNALLLGDSALYLCASSLGTSVYEQYFGPGTRLTVT.